A selection of T cell receptor beta chains follows, all from one sample in a study of blood T cell repertoires in COVID-19. Profiled with immunoSEQ multiplex PCR; TCRdb holds only in-frame clones, not every one. The table lists more than 200,000 clones, over 75% of them singletons, with less than 8% in the top ten. Sequenced input: PBMCs or T cells enriched from blood (not recorded which). These TCRs come from a woman aged 35 to 49 with acute COVID-19. CDR3s include the opening cysteine and the closing phenylalanine or tryptophan. A D gene is named only where the DNA matches it firmly. Clone size appears in some rows only: once, few, many, or a class for an expanded clone.

-,-,TRBJ2-5,TRBV15,TGTGCCACCAGCAGAGAACTGGGAGGCGGAGAGACCCAGTACTTC,CATSRELGGGETQYF
TRBD2,few,TRBJ2-1,TRBV19,TGTGCCACTAGGGCGGGGACTAGCTTCTACAATGAGCAGTTCTTC,CATRAGTSFYNEQFF
-,-,TRBJ2-2,TRBV20-1,TGCAGTGCTAATGAACTAGCGAACACCGGGGAGCTGTTTTTT,CSANELANTGELFF
-,few,TRBJ2-7,TRBV4-1,TGCGCCAGCAGCCAAGAAACTCAAGTAGGCAGGGTCGGCGAGCAGTACTTC,CASSQETQVGRVGEQYF
TRBD2,-,TRBJ2-1,TRBV7-9,TGTGCCAGCAGTTTCACCGGGACTAGCGGACGCTTAATGTTCTTC,CASSFTGTSGRLMFF
TRBD1,once,TRBJ2-7,TRBV28,TGTGCCAGTGGACAGGCGGTCGGGCAGTACTTC,CASGQAVGQYF
-,-,TRBJ2-7,TRBV27,TGTGCCAGCAGTCTAAACCCAACTCCCTACGAGCAGTACTTC,CASSLNPTPYEQYF
TRBD2,-,TRBJ2-4,TRBV7-9,TGTGCCAGCAACCCCGGGACTAGCGGGAGAATGGCCAAAAACATTCAGTACTTC,CASNPGTSGRMAKNIQYF
-,-,TRBJ1-4,TRBV28,TGTGCCACCTTCAAGGGAGGGAGTGAAAAACTGTTTTTT,CATFKGGSEKLFF
-,-,TRBJ1-2,TRBV7-6,TGTGCCAGCAGCGCCGGAAGCAAACAGGTTTTCGCCTCTACTAACTATGGCTACACCTTC,CASSAGSKQVFASTNYGYTF
-,many,TRBJ2-7,TRBV28,TGTGCCAGCAGTTTAACGGTAGGGCAGGGATTCTACGAGCAGTACTTC,CASSLTVGQGFYEQYF
TRBD2,-,TRBJ2-1,TRBV19,TGTGCCAGTAGTATAGTTGCGGGAGGGCACAATGAGCAGTTCTTC,CASSIVAGGHNEQFF
TRBD1,once,TRBJ1-2,TRBV12-3/TRBV12-4,TGTGCCAGCACCCGGGACAGACATGGCTACACCTTC,CASTRDRHGYTF
-,-,TRBJ2-7,TRBV4-3,TGCGCCAGCAGCCAAGAGGAGGGGCACGAGCAGTACTTC,CASSQEEGHEQYF
TRBD1,once,TRBJ2-7,TRBV28,TGTGCCAGCAGTTTAATTTTGCCCGGGACAGGGGGCGAGTACGAGCAGTACTTC,CASSLILPGTGGEYEQYF
TRBD2,-,TRBJ2-1,TRBV30,TGTGCCTGGAGTCGAACTAGCGGGAGTGATGAGCAGTTCTTC,CAWSRTSGSDEQFF
-,-,TRBJ2-7,TRBV6-5,TGTGCCAGCAGTTACTCGTCCGTCGAGCAGTACTTC,CASSYSSVEQYF
-,-,TRBJ1-1,TRBV10-3,TGTGCCTCAAAGCGGCCAGCGAACACTGAAGCTTTCTTT,CASKRPANTEAFF
TRBD1,once,TRBJ1-1,TRBV6-5,TGTGCCAGCAGCGCGGGACAGTTGAACACTGAAGCTTTCTTT,CASSAGQLNTEAFF
-,-,TRBJ2-6,TRBV5-1,TGCGCCAGCAGCTTGAGTCCACTCCGGAGTGGGGCCAACGTCCTGACTTTC,CASSLSPLRSGANVLTF
TRBD1,-,TRBJ1-2,TRBV5-1,TGCGCCAGCAGCTATGGACAGGGCCGGGGCTACACCTTC,CASSYGQGRGYTF
-,once,TRBJ2-2,TRBV5-1,TGCGCCAGCAGCGCAACCGGGACAATCTCCGGGGAGCTGTTTTTT,CASSATGTISGELFF
-,-,TRBJ1-5,TRBV11-3,TGTGCCAGCAAAGGCAGCGTCAATCAGCCCCAGCATTTT,CASKGSVNQPQHF
-,many,TRBJ2-7,TRBV6-5,TGTGCCAGCAGTTACTCGCACCAGGGGTTCAACGAGCAGTACTTC,CASSYSHQGFNEQYF
TRBD1,-,TRBJ1-2,TRBV28,TGTGCCAGCAGTCGGACAGGGTTAAACTATGGCTACACCTTC,CASSRTGLNYGYTF
-,-,TRBJ2-7,TRBV7-2,TGTGCCAGCAGCTCGGACACTTGGTGGGAGCAGTACTTC,CASSSDTWWEQYF
-,-,TRBJ2-5,TRBV19,TGTGCCAGCAGCCCAGGCACGCAAGAGACCCAGTACTTC,CASSPGTQETQYF
-,-,TRBJ2-7,TRBV25-1,TGTGCCAGCAGTCACAGGGCCGCGGGAGATTACGAGCAGTACTTC,CASSHRAAGDYEQYF
TRBD1,-,TRBJ1-6,TRBV18,TGTGCCAGCTCCCCCGGACAGGGCAATTCACCCCTCCACTTT,CASSPGQGNSPLHF
-,-,TRBJ1-1,TRBV25-1,TGTGCCAGCAGTGAATTTCGGAACACTGAAGCTTTCTTT,CASSEFRNTEAFF
-,-,TRBJ1-2,TRBV4-2,TGTGCCAGCAGCCGCAGACTCCTTGAGGGCTATGGCTACACCTTC,CASSRRLLEGYGYTF
-,-,TRBJ1-3,TRBV7-2,TGTGCCAGCAGCCCCCTTAAAGGGGCTTTTGGAAACACCATATATTTT,CASSPLKGAFGNTIYF
TRBD1,-,TRBJ2-2,TRBV4-2,TGTGCCAGCAGCCAAGCGGACAGGGTTGCCGGGGAGCTGTTTTTT,CASSQADRVAGELFF
-,few,TRBJ2-2,TRBV5-1,TGCGCCAGCAGCTTGGGGGCGAGTAACACCGGGGAGCTGTTTTTT,CASSLGASNTGELFF
-,few,TRBJ1-1,TRBV11-2,TGTGCCAGCAGCCCAGGTGGCTGGACTGAAGCTTTCTTT,CASSPGGWTEAFF
-,-,TRBJ1-2,TRBV3-1/TRBV3-2,TGTGCCAGCACGGGGATATATGGCTACACCTTC,CASTGIYGYTF
TRBD1,once,TRBJ1-1,TRBV10-1,TGCGCCAGCAGGGTACAGGGGGATGAGGAGGGCACTGAAGCTTTCTTT,CASRVQGDEEGTEAFF
TRBD1,-,TRBJ1-4,TRBV7-8,TGTGCCAGCAGCGCCGACAGGGGCGGGGGTGAAAAACTGTTTTTT,CASSADRGGGEKLFF
TRBD1,-,TRBJ2-3,TRBV2,TGTGCCAGCTCCAAAAGGGACAGGGGGCGGGATACGCAGTATTTT,CASSKRDRGRDTQYF
-,-,TRBJ1-1,TRBV28,TGTGCCAGCAGTTTCGGACTGCTGAACACTGAAGCTTTCTTT,CASSFGLLNTEAFF
TRBD1,-,TRBJ1-5,TRBV11-2,TGTGCCAGCAGCTGGGGACAGTCCAATCAGCCCCAGCATTTT,CASSWGQSNQPQHF
-,-,TRBJ2-2,TRBV30,TGTGCCGCCCGGGACTGGAACACCGGGGAGCTGTTTTTT,CAARDWNTGELFF
-,-,TRBJ1-2,TRBV5-6,TGTGCCAGCAGCGGTGCAGGGTCTGTCTATGGCTACACCTTC,CASSGAGSVYGYTF
TRBD2,-,TRBJ2-1,TRBV28,TGTGCCAGCAGGCTGACTAGCGGGGCATACAATGAGCAGTTCTTC,CASRLTSGAYNEQFF
TRBD1,-,TRBJ2-6,TRBV19,TGTGCCAGTAGTATGCCGCAGGGGGCTGGGGCCAACGTCCTGACTTTC,CASSMPQGAGANVLTF
-,-,TRBJ2-3,TRBV6-5,TGTGCCAGCAGCCAACAGGGCTGGAGCACAGATACGCAGTATTTT,CASSQQGWSTDTQYF
-,-,TRBJ1-2,TRBV30,TGTGCCGGGGATTCGACGGGGAACTATGGCTACACCTTC,CAGDSTGNYGYTF